This TCR beta chain was observed in a study of blood T cell repertoires in COVID-19 (TCRdb year 2020). In the study overall: Samples covering the acute and convalescent phases of COVID-19 were provided by collaborators in the United States, Italy and Spain. The prospective study material was composed of cDNA or gDNA derived from T cells, B-cell-depleted T cells, or PBMCs. Deeply sampled blood TCRbeta repertoires from subjects exposed to, actively infected with, or recovered from COVID-19 were included in the dataset. A freely available public database, intended as a resource for researchers studying the immune response to SARS-CoV-2, is where the repertoires were released. The samples were drawn from two sources: the first 160 participants of the ongoing ImmuneRACE study, and 1,200 or so subjects contributed by 6 global collaborators. A de-identified subject ID, COVID-19 status, age in years and sex were almost always included in the sample metadata. Where available, HLA class I and class II types were taken from metadata supplied by the sample provider and were not determined by assay-based typing.

A word on this clone: Its antigen target is currently unknown. There are no base qualities to consult, and no much larger clone falls within one base.

The collaborating institutions used their own protocols to collect whole blood in K2EDTA tubes. For TCRbeta analysis, collaborators shipped samples as frozen whole blood, isolated PBMCs, or DNA extracted from either of those sample types. The CDR3, from cysteine to phenylalanine, totals 15 residues. Here the CDR3 DNA is all that survives: 45 bases in frame from base 1. Trimming takes 2 bases from V and 3 bases from J, and the germline ends sit 14 bases apart. CDR1 is given as SGHTA and CDR2 as FQGNSA, both from the germline V gene. TCRbeta CDR3 regions were amplified from genomic DNA by means of the immunoSEQ Assay, a bias-controlled multiplex PCR. In the authors' own workflow: The number of nucleated cells in each sample was estimated from the amplification of reference gene primers within the assay. Sequence reads were collapsed and filtered to measure the absolute abundance of every unique TCRbeta CDR3 rearrangement. For each sample, productive Simpson clonality was calculated by taking the square root of Simpson's diversity index across productive rearrangements. TCRdb mirrors the immuneACCESS table, restricted to in-frame sequences. Some clones are absent from its copies; in checked studies, under half trace to an unresolved V gene, and the reason for the others is unknown. From that table come the V and J calls and clone size; the DNA was used to work out D and trimming. This sample lists some 250,000 clones; 88% were detected once. Of the sample, 0.65% to 0.95% falls within the top ten clones.

The study at large found these results: The amount of clinical and demographic metadata varied by source and participant and was provided uncurated.

This clonotype was obtained from a woman in her thirties with acute or convalescent COVID-19. Sequencing was done on a sample of peripheral blood. The chain couples TRBV7-2 to TRBJ2-7, and possibly TRBD1, on 5 matching bases. The CDR3 loop reads CASSLIRQGHYEQYF. The bases are TGTGCCAGCAGCTTAATCCGGCAGGGCCACTACGAGCAGTACTTC. Supplemented by the reference TRBV7-2 and TRBJ2-7 proteins around the CDR3, the complete variable domain is GAGVSQSPSNKVTEKGKDVELRCDPISGHTALYWYRQSLGQGLEFLIYFQGNSAPDKSGLPSDRFSAERTGGSVSTLTIQRTQQEDSAVYLCASSLIRQGHYEQYFGPGTRLTVT.